This T cell receptor beta chain was observed in a study of PD-L1 blockade in urothelial cancer. The CDR3 covers 16 residues. Per the germline V gene, CDR1 is SGHRS and CDR2 is YFSETQ. Trimming removed 4 bases from V and 0 bases from J; junction bases left unmatched: 5. The data were produced by immunoSEQ multiplex PCR, yet TCRdb's version contains in-frame clones alone and is incomplete. In the table there are over 45,000 clones, about 85% of which are singletons. This TCR was sampled from a man between 60 and 70 years old with urothelial cancer. The rearrangement joins TRBV5-1 to TRBJ2-2; 8 nucleotides align to TRBD1. The sequenced sample was PBMCs, obtained around atezolizumab (anti-PD-L1) treatment. The DNA for the CDR3 is TGCGCCAGCAGCCACTGGACAGGGTCGAACACCGGGGAGCTGTTTTTT. As protein: CASSHWTGSNTGELFF.